This TCR beta chain was captured in a study of T cells expressing NK-cell markers. Study as a whole: Of eight sequenced donors, seven were HCMV-seropositive and one HCMV-seronegative.

With respect to this clonotype: Its antigen is unidentified.

TCRdb derives one entry per CDR3 protein from the 5' RACE reads, leaving out DNA. This sample's clone table lists roughly 180,000 distinct CDR3 sequences. General study results and limits: In a handful of donors, dominant CD3+CD56+NKG2C+ clones formed roughly 1.0-7.5% of CD8+ cells. A handful of donors showed these clonotypes also leading the CD3+CD56-NKG2C+ fraction.

This TCR was recovered from a woman between 18 and 69 years old in good health. Specimen: blood T cells: a sorted CD56 or NKG2C T cell subset, CD4+ or CD8+ T cells, or bulk PBMC T cells (not recorded which).

CDR3 in amino acids: CASSLGGGVGPGTEAFF. The rearrangement links TRBV5-1 to TRBJ1-1; TCRdb returns TRBD1, unconfirmable since there is no DNA. Germline V lookup: CDR1 SGHRS, CDR2 YFSETQ. This CDR3 is built from 17 residues.